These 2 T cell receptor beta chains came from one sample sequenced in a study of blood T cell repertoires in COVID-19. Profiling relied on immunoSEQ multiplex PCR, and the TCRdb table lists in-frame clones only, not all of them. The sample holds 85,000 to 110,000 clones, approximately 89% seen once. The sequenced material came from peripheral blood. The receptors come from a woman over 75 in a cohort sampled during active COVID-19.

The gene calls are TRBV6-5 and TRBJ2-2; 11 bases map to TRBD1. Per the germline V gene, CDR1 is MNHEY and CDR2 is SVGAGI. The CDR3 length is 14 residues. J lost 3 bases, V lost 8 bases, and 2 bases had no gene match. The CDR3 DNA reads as TGTGCCAGCCGGACAGGGGGCTACACCGGGGAGCTGTTTTTT. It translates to CASRTGGYTGELFF.

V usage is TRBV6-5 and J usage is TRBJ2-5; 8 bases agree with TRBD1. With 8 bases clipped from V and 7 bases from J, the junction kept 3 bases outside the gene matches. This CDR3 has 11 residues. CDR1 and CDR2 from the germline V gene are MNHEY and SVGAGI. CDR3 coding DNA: TGTGCCAGCCAGACAGGGGTGACCCAGTACTTC. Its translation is CASQTGVTQYF.